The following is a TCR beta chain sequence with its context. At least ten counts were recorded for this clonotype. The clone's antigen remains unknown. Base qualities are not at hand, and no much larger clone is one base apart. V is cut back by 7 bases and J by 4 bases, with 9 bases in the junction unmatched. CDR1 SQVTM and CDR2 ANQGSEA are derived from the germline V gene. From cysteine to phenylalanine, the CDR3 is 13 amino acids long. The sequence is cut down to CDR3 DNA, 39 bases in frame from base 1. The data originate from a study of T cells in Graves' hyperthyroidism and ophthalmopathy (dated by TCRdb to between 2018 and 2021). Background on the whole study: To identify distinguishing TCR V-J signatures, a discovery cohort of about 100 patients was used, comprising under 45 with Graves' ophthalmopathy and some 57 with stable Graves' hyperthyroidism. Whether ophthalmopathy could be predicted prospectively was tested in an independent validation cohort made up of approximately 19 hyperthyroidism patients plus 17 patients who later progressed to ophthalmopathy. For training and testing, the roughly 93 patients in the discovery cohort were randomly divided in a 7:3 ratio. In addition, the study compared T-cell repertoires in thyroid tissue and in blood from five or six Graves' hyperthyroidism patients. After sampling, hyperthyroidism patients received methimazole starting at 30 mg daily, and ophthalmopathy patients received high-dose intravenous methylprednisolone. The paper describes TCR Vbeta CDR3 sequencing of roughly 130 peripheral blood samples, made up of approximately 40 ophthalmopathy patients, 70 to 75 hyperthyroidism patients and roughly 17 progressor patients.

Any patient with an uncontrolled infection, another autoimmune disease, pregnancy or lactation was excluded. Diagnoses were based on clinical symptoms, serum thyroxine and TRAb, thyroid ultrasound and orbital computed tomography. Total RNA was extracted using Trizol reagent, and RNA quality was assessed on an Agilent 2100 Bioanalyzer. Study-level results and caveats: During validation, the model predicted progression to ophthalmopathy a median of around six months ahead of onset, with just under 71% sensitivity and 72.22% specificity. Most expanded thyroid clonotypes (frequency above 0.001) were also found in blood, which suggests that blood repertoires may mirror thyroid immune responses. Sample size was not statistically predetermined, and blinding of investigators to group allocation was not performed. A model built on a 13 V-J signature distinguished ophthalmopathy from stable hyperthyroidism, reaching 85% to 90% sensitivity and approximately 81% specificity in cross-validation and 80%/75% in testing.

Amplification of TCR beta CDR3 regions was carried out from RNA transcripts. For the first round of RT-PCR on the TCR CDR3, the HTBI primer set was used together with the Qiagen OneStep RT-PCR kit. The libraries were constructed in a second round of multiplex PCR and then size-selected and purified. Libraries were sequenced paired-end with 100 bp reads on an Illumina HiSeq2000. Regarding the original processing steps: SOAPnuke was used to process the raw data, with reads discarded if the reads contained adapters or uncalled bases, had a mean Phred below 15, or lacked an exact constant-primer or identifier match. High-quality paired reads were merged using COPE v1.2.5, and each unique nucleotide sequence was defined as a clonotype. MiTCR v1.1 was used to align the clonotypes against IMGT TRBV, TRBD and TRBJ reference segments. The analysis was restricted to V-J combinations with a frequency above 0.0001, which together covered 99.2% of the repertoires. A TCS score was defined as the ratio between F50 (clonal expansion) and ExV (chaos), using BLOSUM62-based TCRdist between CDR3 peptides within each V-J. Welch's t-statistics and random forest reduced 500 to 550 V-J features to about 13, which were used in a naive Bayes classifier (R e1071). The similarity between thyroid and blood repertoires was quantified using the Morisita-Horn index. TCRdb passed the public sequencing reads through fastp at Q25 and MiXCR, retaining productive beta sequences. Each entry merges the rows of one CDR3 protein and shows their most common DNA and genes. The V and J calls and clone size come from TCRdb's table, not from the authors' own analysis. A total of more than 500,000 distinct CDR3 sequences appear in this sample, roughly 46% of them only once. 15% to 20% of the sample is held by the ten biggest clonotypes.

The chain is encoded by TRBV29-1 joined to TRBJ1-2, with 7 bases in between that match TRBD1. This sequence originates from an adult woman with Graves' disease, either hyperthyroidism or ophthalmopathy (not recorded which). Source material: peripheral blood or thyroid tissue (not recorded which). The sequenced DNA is TGCAGCGCAAGAATAGGGACAGCCTATGGCTACACCTTC. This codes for CSARIGTAYGYTF.